The clone carrying this TCR beta chain was counted once. Antigen: not known. In the PCR, 60 Vbeta and 13 Jbeta primers were used. Data came from immunoSEQ multiplex PCR; TCRdb stores just in-frame clones and leaves some out. Among under 200,000 clones listed, around 78% were seen once. The record originates from a study of cytomegalovirus exposure and HLA in healthy donors. Whole-study results and caveats: TCR beta sequences numbering under 20,000 were associated with HLA alleles at 0.05 false discovery rate in a later analysis. Most TCR beta V segments were productive about 87% or about 30% of the time in an earlier analysis. The classifier reportedly diagnosed cytomegalovirus status with high sensitivity and specificity.

While unrecorded immune exposures were likely, the donors were nominally healthy when sampled. Germline V CDR1 and CDR2: WNHNN, SYGVQD (reference sequence). The CDR3 runs 15 residues. V lost 1 base to trimming and J lost 4 bases, with 10 bases between them. The sequence was collected from a woman between 25 and 40 years old in good health and CMV-seropositive. The chain recombines TRBV10-1 with TRBJ2-2; tentatively, D is TRBD1 (5 bases). Sequenced: PBMCs. The CDR3 sequence: CASSELGEGTGELFF. DNA for the CDR3: TGCGCCAGCAGTGAGTTAGGGGAAGGCACCGGGGAGCTGTTTTTT.